This T cell receptor beta chain comes out of a study of identifying expanded T cells in peripheral blood. Comments on this clone: The antigen remains unidentified.

CDR3 length equals 15 residues. CDR1 and CDR2 from the germline V gene are LGHNA and YNFKEQ. V was pared by 0 bases and J by 1 base, with 7 bases between. Here immunoSEQ multiplex PCR was the method, and the copy in TCRdb shows in-frame clones only, minus some. The data show some 100,000 clones, over 75% seen once. Collection occurred without any documented infections or immune events in donors. Study-wide results and limits: Clone count variance between roughly two-week samples rose with total template count. Technical replicates showed around 1.1 changed clones; around two weeks about 16; four weeks 19.

The chain couples TRBV4-2 to TRBJ1-5, with D unclear. The source is a person aged 18 to 75 in good health. The sample taken for sequencing was blood. The CDR3, as DNA: TGTGCCAGCAGCCAAGAGGGTTTAAGCAATCAGCCCCAGCATTTT. This translates into CASSQEGLSNQPQHF.